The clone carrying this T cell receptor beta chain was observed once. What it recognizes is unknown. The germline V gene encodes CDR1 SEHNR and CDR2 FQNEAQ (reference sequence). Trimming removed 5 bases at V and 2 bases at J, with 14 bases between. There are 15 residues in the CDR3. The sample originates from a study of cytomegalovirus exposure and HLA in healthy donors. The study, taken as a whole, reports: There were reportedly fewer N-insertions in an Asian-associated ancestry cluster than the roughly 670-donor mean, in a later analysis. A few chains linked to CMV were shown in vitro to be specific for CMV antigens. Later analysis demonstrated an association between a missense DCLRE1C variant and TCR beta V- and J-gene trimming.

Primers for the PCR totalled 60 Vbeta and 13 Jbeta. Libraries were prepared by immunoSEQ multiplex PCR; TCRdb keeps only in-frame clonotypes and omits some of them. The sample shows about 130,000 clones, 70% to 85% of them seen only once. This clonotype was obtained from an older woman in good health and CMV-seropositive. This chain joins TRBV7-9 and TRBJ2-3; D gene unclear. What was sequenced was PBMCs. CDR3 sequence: CASSPPGAITDTQYF. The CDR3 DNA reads TGTGCCAGCAGCCCCCCCGGAGCGATCACAGATACGCAGTATTTT.